This T cell receptor (beta chain) was retrieved from a study of cytomegalovirus exposure and HLA in healthy donors. Study-level information: Membership in the Caucasian-associated ancestry cluster was found for around four fifths of nearly 400 genotyped donors.

With regard to this clone: Its target is not known.

J lost 3 bases, V lost 1 base, and 2 bases had no gene match. Germline V CDR1 and CDR2: LNHDA, SQIVND (reference sequence). The CDR3 consists of 15 residues. PCR involved 60 Vbeta and 13 Jbeta primers. Some clones are missing from TCRdb's copy, which holds only in-frame ones; the method was immunoSEQ multiplex PCR. The profile covers around 100,000 clones, with less than 10% appearing a single time and 2% to 2.5% taken by the ten largest. Study outcomes and limitations: Specificity of a few CMV-associated chains for CMV antigens was verified in vitro. Previously analyzed data showed that most TCR beta V segments were productive at a frequency of about 90% or about 30%.

This rearrangement joins TRBV19 to TRBJ2-1; 8 nucleotides line up with TRBD2. Source material: PBMCs. The TCR originated in a man between 50 and 59 years old in good health and CMV-seronegative. CDR3 sequence: CASSIAAGDYNEQFF. The CDR3 DNA reads TGTGCCAGTAGTATAGCAGCGGGAGACTACAATGAGCAGTTCTTC.